Detailed here is one T cell receptor (beta chain). This CDR3 is built from 14 residues. The V and J ends lost 3 bases and 1 base respectively, with 9 bases between them. Per the germline V gene, CDR1 is MGHRA and CDR2 is YSYEKL. Splitting the CD4+ cells yielded a CD45RA+ naive subset and a CD45RA-negative memory subset. The sample belongs to a study of shared clonotypes between healthy human individuals. Study summary: CD4 naive cells filled three plates per donor, CD4 memory three, CD8 naive two and CD8 memory one.

The table came from immunoSEQ multiplex PCR; TCRdb's copy has only in-frame clones and leaves some out. The sample gives hundreds of thousands of clones, 97% of which show up once; roughly 0.055% is in the top ten. The sequence came from a woman younger than 45 in good health. The sequenced material came from naive CD4+ T cells sorted from blood. Subset: CD45RA+ positively selected. The V gene is TRBV4-1, the J gene TRBJ2-5; no clear D gene. CDR3 sequence reads: CASSHPDLQETQYF. Here the CDR3 DNA reads TGCGCCAGCAGCCATCCGGACCTCCAAGAGACCCAGTACTTC.